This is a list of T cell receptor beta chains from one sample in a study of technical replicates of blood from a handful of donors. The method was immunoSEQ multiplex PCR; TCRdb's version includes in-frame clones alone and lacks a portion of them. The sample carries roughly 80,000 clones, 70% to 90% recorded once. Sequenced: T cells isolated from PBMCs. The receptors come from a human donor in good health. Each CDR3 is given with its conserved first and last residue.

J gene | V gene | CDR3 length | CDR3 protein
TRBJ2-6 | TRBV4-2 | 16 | CASREVGGSGANVLTF
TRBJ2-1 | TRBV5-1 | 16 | CASSLKTDREYNEQFF
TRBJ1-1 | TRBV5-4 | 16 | CASSRGYGKAATEAFF
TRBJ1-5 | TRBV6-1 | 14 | CASSSQVDNQPQHF
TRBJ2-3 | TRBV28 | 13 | CASSMVGTDTQYF
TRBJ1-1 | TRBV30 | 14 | CAWSVQGGNTEAFF
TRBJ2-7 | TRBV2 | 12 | CASTDRGDEQYF
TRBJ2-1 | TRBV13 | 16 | CASSSRQTGAYNEQFF
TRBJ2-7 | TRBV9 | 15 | CASSPSGSYPNEQYF
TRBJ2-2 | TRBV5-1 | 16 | CASSLNRGNYVGELFF
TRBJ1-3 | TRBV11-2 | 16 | CASSLGPGTGRDTIYF
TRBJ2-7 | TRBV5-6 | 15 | CASSPLAGQPHEQYF
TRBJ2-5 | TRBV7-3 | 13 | CASSLNSLQTQYF
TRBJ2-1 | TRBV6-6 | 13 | CASSIIQGNEQFF
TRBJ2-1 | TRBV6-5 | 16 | CASSYSSLAGGNEQFF
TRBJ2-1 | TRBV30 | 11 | CAWQDLNEQFF
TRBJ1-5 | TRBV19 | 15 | CASSPRDIGNQPQHF
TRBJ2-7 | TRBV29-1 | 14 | CSAAGRTGAHEQYF
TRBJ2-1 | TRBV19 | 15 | CASSIMRGSYNEQFF
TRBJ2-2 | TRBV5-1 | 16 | CASSLLSGGNTGELFF
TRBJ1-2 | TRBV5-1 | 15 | CASSGYTGDSYGYTF
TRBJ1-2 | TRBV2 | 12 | CASSGQEYGYTF
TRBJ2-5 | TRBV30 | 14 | CAWSVKGALETQYF
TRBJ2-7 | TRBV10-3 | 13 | CATLAGGLREQYF
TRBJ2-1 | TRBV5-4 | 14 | CADTSGDSYNEQFF
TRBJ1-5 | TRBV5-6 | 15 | CASSFHDRAHQPQHF
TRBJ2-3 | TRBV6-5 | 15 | CASSYAVPSTDTQYF
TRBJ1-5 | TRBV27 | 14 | CASSLQLGNQPQHF
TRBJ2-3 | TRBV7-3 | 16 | CASSLSPSGVVDTQYF
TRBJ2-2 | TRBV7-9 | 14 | CASIRGTDTGELFF
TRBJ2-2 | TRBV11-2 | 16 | CASSFRGGRATGELFF
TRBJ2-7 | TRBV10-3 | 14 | CAISIQGADYEQYF
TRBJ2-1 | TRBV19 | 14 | CASSGLAAYNEQFF
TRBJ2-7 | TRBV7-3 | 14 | CASSFDRLAYEQYF